The rows below give T cell receptor beta chains drawn from one sample of a study of blood T cell repertoires in COVID-19. Method: immunoSEQ multiplex PCR; TCRdb's copy keeps in-frame clones and lacks some. This table holds about 99,000 clones, 79% found once. Sequencing was carried out using peripheral blood. These receptors came from a woman of 80 years or more with active or convalescent COVID-19. CDR3s include the opening cysteine and the closing phenylalanine or tryptophan. The order of the fields is CDR3 length, clone size, J gene, D gene, V gene, CDR3 DNA, CDR3 protein. D genes are given only for firm matches. Part of the rows lack a size; the others show once, few, many or a class for expanded clones.

cdr3_length: 14; clone_size: few; j_call: TRBJ1-2; d_call: TRBD1; v_call: TRBV28; cdr3_nt: TGTGCCAGCAGCTCCGGGACAGGGAACTATGGCTACACCTTC; cdr3_aa: CASSSGTGNYGYTF
cdr3_length: 16; clone_size: NA; j_call: TRBJ1-1; d_call: NA; v_call: TRBV5-6; cdr3_nt: TGTGCCAGCAGCATACGCCAACCGGGATGGGACACTGAAGCTTTCTTT; cdr3_aa: CASSIRQPGWDTEAFF
cdr3_length: 17; clone_size: NA; j_call: TRBJ2-3; d_call: NA; v_call: TRBV21-1; cdr3_nt: TGTGCCAGCAGCAAACCGGGACTAGCGGGAAGCACAGATACGCAGTATTTT; cdr3_aa: CASSKPGLAGSTDTQYF
cdr3_length: 17; clone_size: few; j_call: TRBJ1-4; d_call: TRBD1; v_call: TRBV7-2; cdr3_nt: TGTGCCAGCAGCTTAAGGACAGGGGGCTTTGAAACTGAAAAACTGTTTTTT; cdr3_aa: CASSLRTGGFETEKLFF
cdr3_length: 14; clone_size: NA; j_call: TRBJ1-3; d_call: NA; v_call: TRBV6-5; cdr3_nt: TGTGCCATCCACGAGGGAGGTACTGGAAACACCATATATTTT; cdr3_aa: CAIHEGGTGNTIYF
cdr3_length: 14; clone_size: NA; j_call: TRBJ1-3; d_call: NA; v_call: TRBV19; cdr3_nt: TGTGCCACCACAGAGTCCTCTTCTGGAAACACCATATATTTT; cdr3_aa: CATTESSSGNTIYF
cdr3_length: 17; clone_size: NA; j_call: TRBJ2-1; d_call: NA; v_call: TRBV15; cdr3_nt: TGTGCCACCAGCAGATGGCCCCCAGGGTGGTCCGCGAGTGAGCAGTTCTTC; cdr3_aa: CATSRWPPGWSASEQFF
cdr3_length: 17; clone_size: once; j_call: TRBJ2-1; d_call: TRBD2; v_call: TRBV18; cdr3_nt: TGTGCCAGCTCACTTCTGTCGGCGGGAGTGAGTAACAATGAGCAGTTCTTC; cdr3_aa: CASSLLSAGVSNNEQFF
cdr3_length: 13; clone_size: NA; j_call: TRBJ1-2; d_call: NA; v_call: TRBV6-5; cdr3_nt: TGTGCCAGCGCAAAAAGGGGTTTCTATGGCTACACCTTC; cdr3_aa: CASAKRGFYGYTF
cdr3_length: 15; clone_size: few; j_call: TRBJ2-6; d_call: NA; v_call: TRBV5-8; cdr3_nt: TGTGCCAGCAGCTCCAGGGGCTCTGGGGCCAACGTCCTGACTTTC; cdr3_aa: CASSSRGSGANVLTF
cdr3_length: 16; clone_size: NA; j_call: TRBJ2-3; d_call: TRBD2; v_call: TRBV5-1; cdr3_nt: TGCGCCAGCAGCTTAGGTCTAGCGGGTTCCACAGATACGCAGTATTTT; cdr3_aa: CASSLGLAGSTDTQYF
cdr3_length: 14; clone_size: NA; j_call: TRBJ2-7; d_call: TRBD2; v_call: TRBV2; cdr3_nt: TGTGCCAGCAGTGACCAGGGACTAACCTACGAGCAGTACTTC; cdr3_aa: CASSDQGLTYEQYF
cdr3_length: 15; clone_size: NA; j_call: TRBJ1-4; d_call: TRBD1; v_call: TRBV14; cdr3_nt: TGTGCCAGCAGCCAAAGGGGGCGAACTAATGAAAAACTGTTTTTT; cdr3_aa: CASSQRGRTNEKLFF
cdr3_length: 16; clone_size: NA; j_call: TRBJ1-1; d_call: TRBD1; v_call: TRBV5-4; cdr3_nt: TGTGCCAGCAGCTTGGGGGCACAGGGGGCAGGAACTGAAGCTTTCTTT; cdr3_aa: CASSLGAQGAGTEAFF
cdr3_length: 16; clone_size: NA; j_call: TRBJ2-7; d_call: NA; v_call: TRBV5-5; cdr3_nt: TGTGCCAGCAGCGGGGATGGGCTGACAGCTACCTACGAGCAGTACTTC; cdr3_aa: CASSGDGLTATYEQYF
cdr3_length: 14; clone_size: NA; j_call: TRBJ2-7; d_call: NA; v_call: TRBV10-3; cdr3_nt: TGTGCCATCAGATCGGGAGTGAGCTCCTACGAGCAGTACTTC; cdr3_aa: CAIRSGVSSYEQYF
cdr3_length: 13; clone_size: NA; j_call: TRBJ2-1; d_call: NA; v_call: TRBV12-3/TRBV12-4; cdr3_nt: TGTGCCAGCAGTTTAGAGGGGTACAATGAGCAGTTCTTC; cdr3_aa: CASSLEGYNEQFF
cdr3_length: 14; clone_size: NA; j_call: TRBJ1-1; d_call: NA; v_call: TRBV19; cdr3_nt: TGTGCCAGTAGTATTCCAGGGCCGAACCCTGAAGCTTTCTTT; cdr3_aa: CASSIPGPNPEAFF
cdr3_length: 15; clone_size: NA; j_call: TRBJ2-3; d_call: NA; v_call: TRBV24-1; cdr3_nt: TGTGCCACCAGTAGGGGGCGGGATGTGGCAGATACGCAGTATTTT; cdr3_aa: CATSRGRDVADTQYF
cdr3_length: 15; clone_size: NA; j_call: TRBJ1-4; d_call: TRBD1; v_call: TRBV7-2; cdr3_nt: TGTGCCAGCAGCCCCCAGACAGGGTATAATGAAAAACTGTTTTTT; cdr3_aa: CASSPQTGYNEKLFF
cdr3_length: 16; clone_size: few; j_call: TRBJ2-5; d_call: TRBD2; v_call: TRBV15; cdr3_nt: TGTGCCACCAGCAATAGCGGGAGGAGCGTGGGAGAGACCCAGTACTTC; cdr3_aa: CATSNSGRSVGETQYF
cdr3_length: 16; clone_size: once; j_call: TRBJ2-1; d_call: NA; v_call: TRBV5-1; cdr3_nt: TGTGCCAGCAGCTTGGCCCGAAACTTTTGGGACACCGAGCAGTTCTTC; cdr3_aa: CASSLARNFWDTEQFF
cdr3_length: 14; clone_size: NA; j_call: TRBJ2-7; d_call: NA; v_call: TRBV5-4; cdr3_nt: TGTGCCAGCAGCTTGACCGGGGGACTCTACGAGCAGTACTTC; cdr3_aa: CASSLTGGLYEQYF
cdr3_length: 17; clone_size: NA; j_call: TRBJ2-2; d_call: TRBD2; v_call: TRBV5-4; cdr3_nt: TGTGCCAGCAGCCCGCCCGGACTAGCGGGAAGCACCGGGGAGCTGTTTTTT; cdr3_aa: CASSPPGLAGSTGELFF
cdr3_length: 13; clone_size: NA; j_call: TRBJ1-1; d_call: NA; v_call: TRBV6-5; cdr3_nt: TGTGCCAGCAGTAGTAGCATGAACACTGAAGCTTTCTTT; cdr3_aa: CASSSSMNTEAFF
cdr3_length: 15; clone_size: NA; j_call: TRBJ2-7; d_call: TRBD2; v_call: TRBV6-5; cdr3_nt: TGTGCCAGCAGTTACTCGCTAGCGGGAGGCTACGAGCAGTACTTC; cdr3_aa: CASSYSLAGGYEQYF
cdr3_length: 14; clone_size: NA; j_call: TRBJ2-3; d_call: NA; v_call: TRBV19; cdr3_nt: TGTGCCAGCCGGACTGAACCTAGCACAGATACGCAGTATTTT; cdr3_aa: CASRTEPSTDTQYF
cdr3_length: 15; clone_size: NA; j_call: TRBJ1-3; d_call: NA; v_call: TRBV28; cdr3_nt: TGTGCCAGCAGTTTATTTCCGGGTTCTGGAAACACCATATATTTT; cdr3_aa: CASSLFPGSGNTIYF
cdr3_length: 15; clone_size: NA; j_call: TRBJ2-1; d_call: TRBD2; v_call: TRBV5-1; cdr3_nt: TGCGCCAGCAGCTTGGAATCGGGAGGACTCAATGAGCAGTTCTTC; cdr3_aa: CASSLESGGLNEQFF
cdr3_length: 16; clone_size: NA; j_call: TRBJ2-6; d_call: TRBD1; v_call: TRBV24-1; cdr3_nt: TGTGCCACCAGGGACAGGGTGTACTCTGGGGCCAACGTCCTGACTTTC; cdr3_aa: CATRDRVYSGANVLTF
cdr3_length: 14; clone_size: NA; j_call: TRBJ1-1; d_call: NA; v_call: TRBV9; cdr3_nt: TGTGCCAGCAGCGTAGAAATGGCGAACACTGAAGCTTTCTTT; cdr3_aa: CASSVEMANTEAFF
cdr3_length: 13; clone_size: NA; j_call: TRBJ1-1; d_call: TRBD1; v_call: TRBV11-2; cdr3_nt: TGTGCCAGCAGCAGACAGGGCTACACTGAAGCTTTCTTT; cdr3_aa: CASSRQGYTEAFF
cdr3_length: 19; clone_size: NA; j_call: TRBJ2-7; d_call: TRBD2; v_call: TRBV5-1; cdr3_nt: TGCGCCAGCAGCTTGGGTTTATCGATCGGCGGGAGGCAAACGGGGGAGCAGTACTTC; cdr3_aa: CASSLGLSIGGRQTGEQYF